Listed below are T cell receptor beta chains from one sample, sequenced in a study of T cells in tuberculosis. Libraries were prepared by immunoSEQ multiplex PCR; TCRdb keeps only in-frame clonotypes and omits some of them. Counted here are about 30,000 clones, 75% to 95% occurring once; the ten biggest clones make up about 2.4%. The sequenced sample was PBMCs, obtained at tuberculosis diagnosis. Receptor source: an adult with tuberculosis. Both conserved end residues are part of each CDR3. A D gene is named only where the DNA matches it firmly. A row's size may be missing; if present it is once, few, many or a size class.

d_gene: -; abundance: once; len: 13; j_gene: TRBJ1-2; v_gene: TRBV10-2; CDR3aa: CASSGAANYGYTF; CDR3nt: TGCGCCAGCAGTGGGGCAGCAAACTATGGCTACACCTTC
d_gene: TRBD1; abundance: -; len: 15; j_gene: TRBJ2-1; v_gene: TRBV7-2; CDR3aa: CASSAGTGVINEQFF; CDR3nt: TGTGCCAGCAGCGCCGGGACAGGGGTCATCAATGAGCAGTTCTTC
d_gene: -; abundance: -; len: 13; j_gene: TRBJ2-7; v_gene: TRBV7-2; CDR3aa: CASSIRQTYEQYF; CDR3nt: TGTGCCAGCAGCATTAGACAGACCTACGAGCAGTACTTC
d_gene: -; abundance: -; len: 16; j_gene: TRBJ2-7; v_gene: TRBV13; CDR3aa: CASSLGTGLSSYEQYF; CDR3nt: TGTGCCAGCAGCTTAGGTACAGGGCTAAGCTCCTACGAGCAGTACTTC
d_gene: TRBD1; abundance: -; len: 14; j_gene: TRBJ1-1; v_gene: TRBV19; CDR3aa: CASSPQGVDTEAFF; CDR3nt: TGTGCCAGTAGTCCCCAGGGGGTTGACACTGAAGCTTTCTTT
d_gene: TRBD2; abundance: -; len: 16; j_gene: TRBJ2-5; v_gene: TRBV5-5; CDR3aa: CASSWGLAGGPETQYF; CDR3nt: TGTGCCAGCAGCTGGGGACTAGCGGGGGGGCCGGAGACCCAGTACTTC
d_gene: TRBD1; abundance: -; len: 12; j_gene: TRBJ2-7; v_gene: TRBV11-2; CDR3aa: CASRQGQTEQYF; CDR3nt: TGTGCCAGCAGACAGGGACAGACTGAGCAGTACTTC
d_gene: TRBD1; abundance: -; len: 16; j_gene: TRBJ1-5; v_gene: TRBV5-5; CDR3aa: CASSLARDRDNVPQHF; CDR3nt: TGTGCCAGCAGCTTGGCTAGGGACAGGGATAATGTGCCCCAGCATTTT
d_gene: -; abundance: -; len: 13; j_gene: TRBJ2-4; v_gene: TRBV21-1; CDR3aa: CATTGSAKNIQYF; CDR3nt: TGTGCCACCACAGGGTCAGCCAAAAACATTCAGTACTTC
d_gene: -; abundance: -; len: 14; j_gene: TRBJ2-3; v_gene: TRBV5-1; CDR3aa: CASSLGGPEDTQYF; CDR3nt: TGCGCCAGCAGCTTGGGAGGGCCAGAGGATACGCAGTATTTT
d_gene: -; abundance: -; len: 16; j_gene: TRBJ2-1; v_gene: TRBV5-1; CDR3aa: CASSPGLLSLSNEQFF; CDR3nt: TGCGCCAGCAGCCCCGGACTCCTATCTTTGTCCAATGAGCAGTTCTTC
d_gene: TRBD2; abundance: -; len: 17; j_gene: TRBJ2-4; v_gene: TRBV30; CDR3aa: CAWSATLAGGYRNIQYF; CDR3nt: TGTGCCTGGAGTGCGACATTAGCGGGGGGGTATAGAAACATTCAGTACTTC
d_gene: TRBD1; abundance: few; len: 14; j_gene: TRBJ1-4; v_gene: TRBV28; CDR3aa: CASSLRDSYEKLFF; CDR3nt: TGTGCCAGCAGTTTACGGGACAGCTATGAAAAACTGTTTTTT
d_gene: -; abundance: -; len: 13; j_gene: TRBJ1-6; v_gene: TRBV10-1; CDR3aa: CASSESTGSPLHF; CDR3nt: TGCGCCAGCAGTGAGTCTACAGGGTCACCCCTCCACTTT
d_gene: TRBD2; abundance: -; len: 16; j_gene: TRBJ2-7; v_gene: TRBV5-5; CDR3aa: CASSLGGGGISYEQYF; CDR3nt: TGTGCCAGCAGCTTGGGTGGCGGGGGGATTTCCTACGAGCAGTACTTC
d_gene: -; abundance: -; len: 17; j_gene: TRBJ1-2; v_gene: TRBV5-1; CDR3aa: CASSLEGGGNRPYGYTF; CDR3nt: TGCGCCAGCAGCTTGGAAGGTGGAGGGAATAGGCCCTATGGCTACACCTTC
d_gene: TRBD1; abundance: -; len: 19; j_gene: TRBJ1-4; v_gene: TRBV10-1; CDR3aa: CAKSTHRDREVLAGEKLFF; CDR3nt: TGCGCCAAAAGCACCCATCGGGACAGGGAGGTGCTGGCAGGTGAAAAACTGTTTTTT
d_gene: TRBD1; abundance: -; len: 15; j_gene: TRBJ1-6; v_gene: TRBV27; CDR3aa: CASSVDRGINSPLHF; CDR3nt: TGTGCCAGCAGTGTAGACAGGGGGATTAATTCACCCCTCCACTTT
d_gene: -; abundance: -; len: 14; j_gene: TRBJ2-3; v_gene: TRBV6-5; CDR3aa: CASRTGPSTDTQYF; CDR3nt: TGTGCCAGCAGAACAGGACCGAGCACAGATACGCAGTATTTT
d_gene: -; abundance: -; len: 16; j_gene: TRBJ2-4; v_gene: TRBV19; CDR3aa: CASSAGTALAKNIQYF; CDR3nt: TGTGCCAGTAGTGCGGGGACAGCCCTAGCCAAAAACATTCAGTACTTC
d_gene: -; abundance: -; len: 15; j_gene: TRBJ2-5; v_gene: TRBV21-1; CDR3aa: CASSIKQGSQETQYF; CDR3nt: TGTGCCAGCAGCATTAAACAGGGGTCTCAAGAGACCCAGTACTTC
d_gene: -; abundance: -; len: 13; j_gene: TRBJ1-5; v_gene: TRBV5-5; CDR3aa: CASSLGDSQPQHF; CDR3nt: TGTGCCAGCAGCTTGGGCGACAGTCAGCCCCAGCATTTT
d_gene: -; abundance: -; len: 13; j_gene: TRBJ2-7; v_gene: TRBV5-1; CDR3aa: CASSLSVASEQYF; CDR3nt: TGCGCCAGCAGCTTGTCGGTAGCCAGCGAGCAGTACTTC
d_gene: -; abundance: -; len: 16; j_gene: TRBJ2-3; v_gene: TRBV9; CDR3aa: CASSSRQDSSTDTQYF; CDR3nt: TGTGCCAGCAGCTCCCGCCAGGACAGCAGCACAGATACGCAGTATTTT
d_gene: -; abundance: -; len: 16; j_gene: TRBJ2-3; v_gene: TRBV15; CDR3aa: CATSRGPGTSTDTQYF; CDR3nt: TGTGCCACCAGCAGAGGTCCGGGGACTAGCACAGATACGCAGTATTTT
d_gene: -; abundance: -; len: 14; j_gene: TRBJ1-4; v_gene: TRBV5-4; CDR3aa: CASSRGNGLEKLFF; CDR3nt: TGTGCCAGCAGCCGAGGTAACGGACTGGAAAAACTGTTTTTT
d_gene: TRBD1; abundance: -; len: 14; j_gene: TRBJ2-2; v_gene: TRBV29-1; CDR3aa: CSVGRDRWSGELFF; CDR3nt: TGCAGCGTTGGCCGGGACAGGTGGTCCGGGGAGCTGTTTTTT
d_gene: TRBD2; abundance: -; len: 12; j_gene: TRBJ2-5; v_gene: TRBV19; CDR3aa: CARLAGQETQYF; CDR3nt: TGTGCCAGGCTAGCGGGCCAAGAGACCCAGTACTTC
d_gene: TRBD2; abundance: -; len: 16; j_gene: TRBJ2-7; v_gene: TRBV4-2; CDR3aa: CASRSGGADSSYEQYF; CDR3nt: TGTGCCAGCCGTAGCGGGGGGGCCGATTCCTCCTACGAGCAGTACTTC
d_gene: TRBD1; abundance: -; len: 18; j_gene: TRBJ1-1; v_gene: TRBV19; CDR3aa: CASYRDRVSASSNTEAFF; CDR3nt: TGTGCCAGCTACCGCGACAGGGTGTCGGCTTCATCGAACACTGAAGCTTTCTTT
d_gene: -; abundance: -; len: 13; j_gene: TRBJ2-1; v_gene: TRBV6-6; CDR3aa: CASSYVGPHEQFF; CDR3nt: TGTGCCAGCAGTTACGTGGGGCCTCATGAGCAGTTCTTC
d_gene: -; abundance: -; len: 14; j_gene: TRBJ1-1; v_gene: TRBV30; CDR3aa: CAWRSTGQNTEAFF; CDR3nt: TGTGCCTGGAGATCGACGGGACAGAACACTGAAGCTTTCTTT
d_gene: -; abundance: few; len: 14; j_gene: TRBJ2-7; v_gene: TRBV6-1; CDR3aa: CASLARDPTYEQYF; CDR3nt: TGTGCCAGCTTGGCGAGGGATCCTACCTACGAGCAGTACTTC
d_gene: TRBD1; abundance: -; len: 14; j_gene: TRBJ1-4; v_gene: TRBV19; CDR3aa: CATRGLVPREKLFF; CDR3nt: TGTGCCACTAGGGGGCTTGTGCCCCGTGAAAAACTGTTTTTT
d_gene: -; abundance: -; len: 13; j_gene: TRBJ1-3; v_gene: TRBV19; CDR3aa: CASITHLGNTIYF; CDR3nt: TGTGCCAGTATTACCCACTTGGGAAACACCATATATTTT
d_gene: -; abundance: -; len: 15; j_gene: TRBJ1-6; v_gene: TRBV7-2; CDR3aa: CASSLIGAYNSPLHF; CDR3nt: TGTGCCAGCAGCTTAATCGGGGCCTATAATTCACCCCTCCACTTT
d_gene: TRBD1; abundance: -; len: 15; j_gene: TRBJ1-1; v_gene: TRBV5-5; CDR3aa: CASSLGWAGGTEAFF; CDR3nt: TGTGCCAGCAGCTTGGGTTGGGCAGGGGGAACTGAAGCTTTCTTT
d_gene: -; abundance: -; len: 15; j_gene: TRBJ1-2; v_gene: TRBV15; CDR3aa: CATSSNPSVVYGYTF; CDR3nt: TGTGCCACCAGCAGTAATCCCTCGGTTGTCTATGGCTACACCTTC
d_gene: -; abundance: -; len: 19; j_gene: TRBJ2-3; v_gene: TRBV19; CDR3aa: CASSTAFDRNADSTDTQYF; CDR3nt: TGTGCCAGTAGTACCGCATTCGACAGGAATGCTGATAGCACAGATACGCAGTATTTT
d_gene: -; abundance: -; len: 14; j_gene: TRBJ1-4; v_gene: TRBV30; CDR3aa: CAWSSGISNEKLFF; CDR3nt: TGTGCCTGGAGCTCAGGGATATCCAATGAAAAACTGTTTTTT
d_gene: TRBD1; abundance: -; len: 15; j_gene: TRBJ2-1; v_gene: TRBV4-2; CDR3aa: CASSPDRDLRDEQFF; CDR3nt: TGTGCCAGCAGCCCGGACAGGGACCTACGGGATGAGCAGTTCTTC
d_gene: TRBD2; abundance: -; len: 14; j_gene: TRBJ2-1; v_gene: TRBV28; CDR3aa: CASSLPGGEVEQFF; CDR3nt: TGTGCCAGCAGTTTACCCGGGGGGGAGGTAGAGCAGTTCTTC
d_gene: -; abundance: -; len: 14; j_gene: TRBJ2-7; v_gene: TRBV29-1; CDR3aa: CSVEGLGPYGEQYF; CDR3nt: TGCAGCGTTGAAGGACTCGGCCCTTATGGCGAGCAGTACTTC
d_gene: TRBD1; abundance: -; len: 15; j_gene: TRBJ1-1; v_gene: TRBV6-6; CDR3aa: CASSYRRQGNTEAFF; CDR3nt: TGTGCCAGCAGTTATAGAAGACAGGGTAACACTGAAGCTTTCTTT
d_gene: -; abundance: -; len: 15; j_gene: TRBJ1-5; v_gene: TRBV6-1; CDR3aa: CASSDRGFGDQPQHF; CDR3nt: TGTGCCAGCAGTGACAGGGGATTTGGGGATCAGCCCCAGCATTTT